This TCR beta chain was obtained from a study of blood T cell repertoires in COVID-19. Study background: Sources were T cells, B-cell-depleted T cells, or PBMCs; the material itself was cDNA or gDNA.

As originally analysed: By means of reference gene primer amplification, nucleated cell counts were estimated. The repertoire was sequenced with immunoSEQ multiplex PCR; TCRdb's copy has only in-frame clones and lacks some. Clone size and the V and J calls come from that table; the DNA yielded D and trimming. The sample includes 50,000 to 70,000 clones, 75% to 90% of them seen just once. Germline V gene data show CDR1 as WNHNN and CDR2 as SYGVQD (reference sequence). This CDR3 contains 16 residues. J was trimmed by 2 bases and V by 2 bases; bases with no gene match: 2. The TCR was taken from a human donor with active COVID-19. The donor label of this sample is uncertain. The sample comprised peripheral blood. The genes are TRBV10-1 and TRBJ2-1; 11 nucleotides match TRBD2. The CDR3 loop reads CASSETSGGPYNEQFF. CDR3 DNA: TGCGCCAGCAGTGAGACTAGCGGGGGCCCCTACAATGAGCAGTTCTTC.